The next 20 T cell receptor beta chains were all read from a single sample in a study of cytomegalovirus exposure and HLA in healthy donors. Here immunoSEQ multiplex PCR was the method, and the copy in TCRdb shows in-frame clones only, minus some. The sample records about 130,000 clones, approximately 95% being singletons. Sequencing was performed on PBMCs. Every receptor here comes from a young man in good health and CMV-seronegative.

The chain employs TRBV28 and TRBJ1-1, with 7 positions matching TRBD1. The CDR3 is made up of 19 amino acids. From germline, CDR1 is MDHEN and CDR2 SYDVKM. J was trimmed by 0 bases and V by 4 bases; bases with no gene match: 17. The CDR3: CASSSSPGQRKYLNTEAFF. The CDR3, as DNA: TGTGCCAGCAGTTCCTCACCGGGACAGAGAAAATATTTGAACACTGAAGCTTTCTTT.

This sequence joins TRBV5-6 and TRBJ2-5; D is possibly TRBD2 (5 bases). This CDR3 comprises 13 residues. Germline V gene lookup returns CDR1 SGHDT and CDR2 YYEEEE. V was cut by 10 bases and J by 2 bases, with 15 bases left in between. CDR3 sequence reads: CAGSLRVQETQYF. The CDR3 bases are TGTGCCGGCTCATTGCGGGTACAAGAGACCCAGTACTTC.

The genes are TRBV5-1 and TRBJ1-1; 11 bases fit TRBD1. Trimming at V came to 2 bases and at J to 7 bases, leaving 7 bases not matched to a gene. CDR1 and CDR2 (germline): SGHRS, YFSETQ. This CDR3 is 15 amino acids long. The CDR3 reads CASSFGQGAIGEAFF. The CDR3 DNA sequence: TGCGCCAGCAGCTTCGGACAGGGGGCAATAGGTGAAGCTTTCTTT.

The chain links TRBV5-5 to TRBJ2-7; TRBD1 agrees at 7 bases. J gave up 6 bases and V 2 bases, and 8 bases lay outside the gene matches. This CDR3 contains 14 residues. Germline V lookup: CDR1 SGHKS, CDR2 YYEKEE (reference sequence). CDR3 loop: CASSFWTGTREQYF. Written as DNA, the CDR3 is TGTGCCAGCAGCTTCTGGACAGGAACGCGCGAGCAGTACTTC.

The chain joins TRBV5-6 to TRBJ2-7; D gene unclear. This CDR3 spans 15 amino acids. From germline, CDR1 is SGHDT and CDR2 YYEEEE. Trimming cost V 0 bases and J 0 bases, with 10 bases left between them. The CDR3 protein is CASSLDVYSSYEQYF. DNA for the CDR3: TGTGCCAGCAGCTTGGACGTGTATAGCTCCTACGAGCAGTACTTC.

V gene TRBV27 combines with J gene TRBJ2-3; 8 bases are shared with TRBD2. The CDR3 is 15 amino acids. J lost 6 bases, V lost 8 bases, and 13 bases had no gene match. CDR1 is MNHEY, CDR2 SMNVEV, per germline (reference sequence). The CDR3 here is CASGRTSSPWDTQYF. The DNA for the CDR3 is TGTGCCAGCGGGAGGACTAGCTCCCCGTGGGATACGCAGTATTTT.

The J gene is TRBJ1-1, the V gene TRBV25-1; a possible D gene is TRBD1 (6 bases). Trimming pared 6 bases from V and 1 base from J, leaving 15 bases between. This CDR3 comprises 15 residues. CDR1 is MGHDK and CDR2 is SYGVNS in the germline V gene. The CDR3 region is CASRGLGTTNTEAFF. In nucleotides, the CDR3 is TGTGCCAGCAGGGGCTTAGGGACAACGAACACTGAAGCTTTCTTT. The full variable domain, its missing parts supplied by reference TRBV25-1 and TRBJ1-1, is EADIYQTPRYLVIGTGKKITLECSQTMGHDKMYWYQQDPGMELHLIHYSYGVNSTEKGDLSSESTVSRIRTEHFPLTLESARPSHTSQYLCASRGLGTTNTEAFFGQGTRLTVV.

V and J are TRBV6-5 and TRBJ1-1; D is perhaps TRBD1 (5 bases). Germline V gene data show CDR1 as MNHEY and CDR2 as SVGAGI. Trimming cost V 2 bases and J 5 bases, with 9 bases left between them. This CDR3 spans 13 amino acids. The CDR3 DNA reads as TGTGCCAGCAGTTACGGGGGGATGACTGAAGCTTTCTTT. This sequence encodes CASSYGGMTEAFF.

This sequence joins TRBV30 and TRBJ1-2; perhaps TRBD1 as D (6 bases). In germline, CDR1 is GTSNPN, CDR2 SVGIG (reference sequence). The V gene lost 0 bases and the J gene lost 7 bases, with 18 bases spanning the gap. CDR3 length equals 15 residues. Here the CDR3 reads CAWSVLPQGLGGYTF. The CDR3 region has the DNA TGTGCCTGGAGTGTACTCCCCCAGGGGTTGGGTGGCTACACCTTC.

The gene calls are TRBV7-9 and TRBJ2-7; a possible D gene is TRBD1 (5 bases). Trimming cost V 8 bases and J 2 bases, with 19 bases left between them. The V gene's germline CDR1 is SEHNR and CDR2 FQNEAQ (reference sequence). This CDR3 is built from 15 residues. The CDR3: CASVRRDSFTYEQYF. The CDR3, as DNA: TGTGCCAGCGTCCGCCGAGACAGTTTCACCTACGAGCAGTACTTC. The full variable domain, its missing parts supplied by reference TRBV7-9 and TRBJ2-7, is DTGVSQNPRHKITKRGQNVTFRCDPISEHNRLYWYRQTLGQGPEFLTYFQNEAQLEKSRLLSDRFSAERPKGSFSTLEIQRTEQGDSAMYLCASVRRDSFTYEQYFGPGTRLTVT.

The chain links TRBV19 to TRBJ2-1; TRBD2 is a possible D gene (6 bases). CDR1 and CDR2 (germline): LNHDA, SQIVND (reference sequence). Trimming took off 3 bases at V and 4 bases at J, with 13 bases between the two ends. CDR3 length: 15 residues. In DNA form, the CDR3 reads TGTGCCAGTAGTATTACCGGGAGTTCTTACAATGAGCAGTTCTTC. Its translation is CASSITGSSYNEQFF.

The chain couples TRBV6-1 to TRBJ2-1, with 7 positions matching TRBD2. Germline CDR1 reads MNHNS; CDR2 reads SASEGT. The CDR3 spans 16 residues. Trimming at V came to 2 bases and at J to 7 bases, leaving 11 bases not matched to a gene. DNA of the CDR3: TGTGCCAGCAGTGAATTAGGCGGGAGTACTAGGAATGAGCAGTTCTTC. It specifies CASSELGGSTRNEQFF.

The rearrangement links TRBV7-2 to TRBJ2-7; 9 bases map to TRBD1. Germline loops: CDR1 SGHTA, CDR2 FQGNSA. There are 14 residues in the CDR3. Trimming took 8 bases from V and 4 from J; bases not matched to a gene: 9. The CDR3 loop reads CASSRGQGVYEQYF. The CDR3 nucleotides are TGTGCCAGCTCCCGGGGACAGGGAGTATACGAGCAGTACTTC.

J is TRBJ2-7 and V is TRBV19; 7 positions match TRBD2. Germline CDR1 and CDR2: LNHDA and SQIVND (reference sequence). This CDR3 comprises 16 residues. V was clipped by 2 bases and J by 1 base; unmatched bases: 8. CDR3 sequence: CASSILGGSPSYEQYF. The CDR3 bases are TGTGCCAGTAGTATATTGGGCGGGAGTCCTTCCTACGAGCAGTACTTC.

The rearrangement joins TRBV28 to TRBJ2-3; D not resolved. The V gene lost 2 bases and the J gene lost 0 bases, with 3 bases spanning the gap. The CDR3 consists of 13 residues. Germline assignment: CDR1 MDHEN and CDR2 SYDVKM. The CDR3 spells CASSLQSTDTQYF. In DNA form, the CDR3 reads TGTGCCAGCAGTTTACAGAGCACAGATACGCAGTATTTT.

The gene calls are TRBV9 and TRBJ2-1; 11 bases are shared with TRBD1. This CDR3 spans 17 amino acids. V gave up 4 bases and J gave up 8 bases; unmatched junction bases: 14. Germline CDR1 is SGDLS and CDR2 is YYNGEE. The CDR3, as DNA: TGTGCCAGCAGCCCCCACCTCGGGACAGGGGGTGTCTATGAGCAGTTCTTC. This sequence encodes CASSPHLGTGGVYEQFF.

The rearrangement uses TRBV6-5 and TRBJ1-2; TRBD1 matches at 7 bases. Germline CDR1 reads MNHEY; CDR2 reads SVGAGI. The CDR3 is 14 residues long. V lost 0 bases, J lost 6 bases, and 4 bases stayed unmatched. CDR3 sequence (DNA): TGTGCCAGCAGTTACTCAGGGACAGTAGATGGCTACACCTTC. This codes for CASSYSGTVDGYTF.

This clone is a singleton in its sample. The V gene is TRBV9, the J gene TRBJ2-1; perhaps TRBD1 as D (6 bases). Germline V lookup: CDR1 SGDLS, CDR2 YYNGEE. The CDR3 runs 16 residues. The V end was cut by 0 bases, the J end by 7 bases, with 17 bases between. CDR3 region: CASSVDAGQSGNEQFF. The CDR3 bases are TGTGCCAGCAGCGTAGACGCTGGACAGAGTGGGAATGAGCAGTTCTTC.

This clone is a singleton in its sample. The CDR3 sequence: CASRHADTQYF. In DNA, the CDR3 is TGTGCCAGCAGACACGCAGATACGCAGTATTTT. The chain combines TRBV27 with TRBJ2-3; D uncertain. The V and J ends lost 6 bases and 4 bases respectively, with 5 bases between them. The CDR3 length is 11 residues. The V gene's germline CDR1 is MNHEY and CDR2 SMNVEV (reference sequence).

The V and J genes are TRBV18 and TRBJ1-1; D unresolved. The V and J ends lost 5 bases and 3 bases respectively, with 7 bases between them. CDR1 is KGHSH and CDR2 is LQKENI in the germline V gene. The CDR3 consists of 12 residues. The chain's CDR3 is CASSVSHTEAFF. The CDR3 coding sequence is TGTGCCAGCTCAGTTTCTCACACTGAAGCTTTCTTT.